The source of this T cell receptor beta chain is a study of blood T cell repertoires in COVID-19. Here immunoSEQ multiplex PCR was the method, and the copy in TCRdb shows in-frame clones only, minus some. The table records 100,000 to 110,000 clones, about 89% of them present only once. The V and J ends lost 6 bases and 4 bases respectively, with 16 bases between them. Germline CDR1 and CDR2: SQVTM and ANQGSEA. CDR3 length: 14 amino acids. This rearrangement joins TRBV29-1 to TRBJ2-1; D may be TRBD1 (6 bases). The source material was peripheral blood. The receptor was isolated from a man in his fifties or sixties with active COVID-19. The CDR3 protein is CSVSGDNKYNEQFF. CDR3 DNA sequence: TGCAGCGTCTCAGGGGACAATAAATACAATGAGCAGTTCTTC.